One and the same sample provided the 14 T cell receptor beta chains below, sequenced in a study of blood T cell repertoires in COVID-19. Sequenced by immunoSEQ multiplex PCR; TCRdb stores in-frame clones only, minus some. The sample carries around 320,000 clones, 87% recorded once. Material: peripheral blood. The receptors come from a man younger than 35 with active or convalescent COVID-19.

This chain links TRBV4-2 with TRBJ1-6; tentative D call: TRBD1 (5 bases). Between the trimmed V and J ends, which lost 1 base and 16 bases, there was a span of 14 bases. This CDR3 has 13 amino acids. Germline assignment: CDR1 LGHNA and CDR2 YNFKEQ. CDR3: CASSQVAGPMLHF. The CDR3 coding sequence is TGTGCCAGCAGCCAAGTGGCAGGGCCCATGCTCCACTTT.

The gene calls are TRBV11-2 and TRBJ1-2, with 9 bases identical to TRBD1. V gave up 1 base and J gave up 7 bases; unmatched junction bases: 10. The CDR3 is 16 amino acids. Germline V gene sequence: CDR1 SGHAT, CDR2 FQNNGV. CDR3 nucleotide sequence: TGTGCCAGCAGCTTAGTTTTAGGGACAGGGTCTGTTGGCTACACCTTC. Its protein product is CASSLVLGTGSVGYTF.

The V gene is TRBV5-5, the J gene TRBJ2-5; 9 bases map to TRBD2. Germline CDR1 is SGHKS and CDR2 is YYEKEE (reference sequence). The CDR3 spans 17 residues. J was trimmed by 2 bases and V by 4 bases; bases with no gene match: 12. The CDR3 sequence: CASSPAIAGVGQETQYF. CDR3 nucleotide sequence: TGTGCCAGCAGCCCAGCTATAGCGGGAGTAGGGCAAGAGACCCAGTACTTC. The entire variable domain, with the rest obtained from reference TRBV5-5 and TRBJ2-5, is as follows: DAGVTQSPTHLIKTRGQQVTLRCSPISGHKSVSWYQQVLGQGPQFIFQYYEKEERGRGNFPDRFSARQFPNYSSELNVNALLLGDSALYLCASSPAIAGVGQETQYFGPGTRLLVL.

The gene calls are TRBV7-9 and TRBJ1-1; D ambiguous. The germline CDR1 and CDR2 sequences are SEHNR and FQNEAQ (reference sequence). The germline V and J ends were trimmed by 2 bases and 0 bases, with 10 bases remaining between them. The CDR3 extends over 15 amino acids. CDR3 residues: CASSLKADMNTEAFF. The CDR3 DNA reads as TGTGCCAGCAGCTTAAAGGCAGACATGAACACTGAAGCTTTCTTT.

This clone was counted a few times. This sequence joins TRBV18 and TRBJ1-4; no firm D call. The CDR3 length is 12 residues. Germline V lookup: CDR1 KGHSH, CDR2 LQKENI. V was shortened by 2 bases and J by 8 bases, with 6 bases between the two germline ends. This chain's CDR3 is CASSPGPEKLFF. DNA of the CDR3: TGTGCCAGCTCACCAGGGCCCGAAAAACTGTTTTTT.

This rearrangement joins TRBV28 to TRBJ2-1; TRBD1 matches at 8 bases. The trim removed 8 bases at V and 5 bases at J, leaving 8 bases unmatched. Germline V gene lookup returns CDR1 MDHEN and CDR2 SYDVKM. The CDR3 length is 14 residues. This CDR3 reads CASFTGTGNNEQFF. The DNA of the CDR3 is TGTGCCAGCTTTACCGGGACAGGAAACAATGAGCAGTTCTTC.

The rearrangement joins TRBV4-1 to TRBJ2-2; 8 bases are a match to TRBD1. V lost 1 base to trimming and J lost 7 bases; unmatched junction nucleotides: 5. Germline V gene lookup returns CDR1 MGHRA and CDR2 YSYEKL. The CDR3 contains 15 residues. CDR3 protein: CASSQVAGGIGELFF. The CDR3 nucleotides are TGCGCCAGCAGCCAAGTGGCAGGGGGCATCGGGGAGCTGTTTTTT.

The V call is TRBV11-2, the J call TRBJ2-3, with D tentatively TRBD1 (6 bases). This CDR3 contains 15 residues. Trimming left V 7 bases short and J 10 bases short, with 24 bases between. The V gene's germline CDR1 is SGHAT and CDR2 FQNNGV. CDR3 DNA: TGTGCCAGCAACGCAGAGGGGGATTCGCTGTTCCCGCAGTATTTT. Translated: CASNAEGDSLFPQYF. The full variable domain, in which reference TRBV11-2 and TRBJ2-3 provide the parts outside the CDR3, is EAGVAQSPRYKIIEKRQSVAFWCNPISGHATLYWYQQILGQGPKLLIQFQNNGVVDDSQLPKDRFSAERLKGVDSTLKIQPAKLEDSAVYLCASNAEGDSLFPQYFGPGTRLTVL.

J is TRBJ2-1 and V is TRBV14, with TRBD2 identical over 10 bases. Germline V gene data show CDR1 as SGHDN and CDR2 as FVKESK. V shed 1 base and J 8 bases; nucleotides not matched to a gene: 5. The CDR3 has 15 residues. This CDR3 is CASSQGTSGSDEQFF. In DNA, the CDR3 is TGTGCCAGCAGCCAAGGGACTAGCGGTTCCGATGAGCAGTTCTTC.

A single count supports this clone. V and J are TRBV21-1 and TRBJ2-6; the tabulated D call, TRBD2, remains unverified against the DNA. TRBV21-1 is a pseudogene segment. CDR3 length equals 18 residues. The CDR3 region has the DNA TGTGCCAGCAGCATCGGACTAGCGGGGGGCCCTGGGGCCAACGTCCTGACTTTC. This codes for CASSIGLAGGPGANVLTF.

This clone has more than one count but fewer than ten. This rearrangement joins TRBV7-2 to TRBJ2-1; tentatively, D is TRBD2 (6 bases). Trimming shortened V by 6 bases and J by 7 bases, and 16 bases separated the two germline ends. Germline V lookup: CDR1 SGHTA, CDR2 FQGNSA. The CDR3 runs to 14 residues. The CDR3 here is CASSSPRGTNEQFF. For the CDR3, the DNA is TGTGCCAGCAGTTCCCCCCGCGGGACGAATGAGCAGTTCTTC.

The chain couples TRBV11-3 to TRBJ1-4; tentative D call: TRBD1 (5 bases). V was pared by 5 bases and J by 4 bases, with 17 bases between. This CDR3 is 16 amino acids long. The germline V gene has CDR1 SGHNT and CDR2 YENEEA. This chain's CDR3 is CASSLDQGGVNEKLFF. CDR3 DNA: TGTGCCAGCAGCCTCGATCAGGGAGGGGTTAATGAAAAACTGTTTTTT.

The V gene is TRBV5-1, the J gene TRBJ2-5, with 10 bases identical to TRBD2. Germline V gives CDR1 SGHRS, CDR2 YFSETQ. The junction had 9 bases not matched to a gene; V was cut back by 3 bases and J by 4 bases. The CDR3 has 16 amino acids. The CDR3 DNA reads TGCGCCAGCAGCTACCTTGGGGCTAGCGGGAGAGAGACCCAGTACTTC. Its translation is CASSYLGASGRETQYF.

This clone was observed a few times. The rearrangement joins TRBV6-5 to TRBJ1-1, with D unresolved. The CDR3 consists of 14 residues. Trimming cost V 0 bases and J 9 bases, with 14 bases left between them. CDR1 is MNHEY, CDR2 SVGAGI, per germline. CDR3 sequence (DNA): TGTGCCAGCAGTTACTCGAGGGTCTCCATACAAGCTTTCTTT. Translating it yields CASSYSRVSIQAFF.